This entry describes one T cell receptor beta chain. MiXCR, run by TCRdb on the 5' RACE reads, gives a single entry per CDR3 protein. The sample holds around 550,000 distinct CDR3 sequences, roughly 21% seen once. The CDR3 extends over 17 amino acids. Germline CDR1 and CDR2: SGHTA and FQGNSA. The junction had 8 bases not matched to a gene; V was cut back by 0 bases and J by 7 bases. The source of the sample is a study of T cells after yellow fever vaccination. This TCR came from a man aged 30 to 39 who received the YFV17D yellow fever vaccine. The starting material was PBMCs, obtained 15 days after the yellow fever booster vaccination. This chain links TRBV7-2 with TRBJ2-1; 11 nucleotides line up with TRBD2. CDR3 DNA: TGTGCCAGCAGCTTAGCGTTCCGACTAGCGGGGAATAATGAGCAGTTCTTC. This translates into CASSLAFRLAGNNEQFF.